This TCR beta chain originates from a study of vaccination effects on CD4 cells after COVID-19. Prior to sequencing, the ViraFEST assay stimulated PBMC with viral peptide pools, which expanded the antigen-specific CD4+ T cells. The authors isolated CD4+ T cells after less than eleven days of culture. Prior SARS-CoV-2 infection was absent in the vaccine recipients, as shown by negative nucleocapsid antibodies. Researchers reported culturing 2 million to 2.5 million PBMC in each well, adding 8 to 10 IU/ml IL-2 and about 10 ug/ml peptides. Libraries were prepared by immunoSEQ multiplex PCR; TCRdb keeps only in-frame clonotypes and omits some of them. The sample contains tens of thousands of clones, about four fifths of which appear only once. General observations from the study: After vaccination of healthy people, only 1 of 255 vaccine-induced clones cross-reacted with common cold coronaviruses.

About this clone itself: Its antigen is unknown.

This CDR3 is built from 13 residues. Germline loops: CDR1 SNHLY, CDR2 FYNNEI. V shed 8 bases and J 2 bases; nucleotides not matched to a gene: 2. This sample comprised CD4+ T cells from PBMCs cultured with SARS-CoV-2 spike peptides, obtained before COVID-19 vaccination. The rearrangement joins TRBV2 to TRBJ2-1; 8 bases line up with TRBD1. This TCR was sampled from a human donor who received a COVID-19 vaccine. CDR3 region: CASDRGPYNEQFF. CDR3 nucleotides: TGTGCCAGCGACAGGGGTCCCTACAATGAGCAGTTCTTC.